Described below is a single TCR beta chain sequence and its context. The Seattle patients, enrolled during active infection, were followed longitudinally. The method was immunoSEQ multiplex PCR; TCRdb's version includes in-frame clones alone and lacks a portion of them. In the table there are fewer than 250,000 clones, roughly 80% of which are singletons. This record belongs to a study of blood T cell repertoires in COVID-19. The CDR3 runs 13 residues. The trim removed 9 bases at V and 1 base at J, leaving 5 bases unmatched. Germline-derived CDR1 and CDR2 are SGHKS and YYEKEE (reference sequence). V and J are TRBV5-5 and TRBJ1-1, with 8 nucleotides matching TRBD1. This receptor was identified in a woman of 80 years or more with COVID-19, enrolled during active disease. The sample consisted of peripheral blood. This CDR3 is CATRGQENTEAFF. DNA for the CDR3: TGTGCCACCAGGGGACAGGAGAACACTGAAGCTTTCTTT.